The 32 T cell receptor beta chains given below trace back to one sample, sequenced in a study of blood T cells in healthy people across ages. A second PCR of 7 to 11 cycles used a sample-barcoded 5' primer and a J-beta primer mix. TCRdb independently ran MiXCR on the 5' RACE reads; one entry per CDR3 protein. The repertoire includes around 1,700,000 distinct CDR3 sequences, under 30% of them detected once, and roughly 8% sits in the top ten. The material sequenced was blood. The receptor set was obtained from a woman aged 30 to 39 in good health.

This clonotype is a singleton in its sample. The chain carries TRBV7-2 and TRBJ2-5; a weak D match, TRBD2 (7 bases). The germline V gene encodes CDR1 SGHTA and CDR2 FQGNSA. This CDR3 has 14 amino acids. Deletions cut 5 bases from V and 5 bases from J, with 15 bases between. CDR3 DNA sequence: TGTGCCAGCAGCCGGGGGGCTAGTTTCGAGACCCAGTACTTC. It yields the protein CASSRGASFETQYF.

This chain connects TRBV10-3 to TRBJ1-1; maybe TRBD1 (5 bases). Trimming removed 2 bases from V and 4 bases from J, with 11 bases in between. The CDR3 covers 14 residues. The germline V gene has CDR1 ENHRY and CDR2 SYGVKD. The CDR3 here is CAISEPTGATEAFF. As DNA, the CDR3 is TGTGCCATCAGTGAGCCAACTGGGGCCACTGAAGCTTTCTTT.

This clonotype has at least ten counts. The chain employs TRBV4-1 and TRBJ2-7, with D unclear. The CDR3 is 17 amino acids. CDR1 is MGHRA and CDR2 is YSYEKL in the germline V gene. V was clipped by 1 base and J by 3 bases, with 19 bases between them. The CDR3 DNA reads TGCGCCAGCAGCCAAGGTCCCCAACTCCTCCGGGTCTACGAGCAGTACTTC. Its protein is CASSQGPQLLRVYEQYF.

For this clonotype: The junction departs from the called germline gene at one end, perhaps through a read error. The gene calls are TRBV12-3 or TRBV12-4 and TRBJ2-1; D may correspond to TRBD1 or TRBD2 (5 bases each). The CDR3 covers 18 residues. The DNA of the CDR3 is TGTGTCAGCAGTTCCGGGTGGGAAATGAGGGGACCCCAAGAGACCCAGTTCTTC. This translates into CVSSSGWEMRGPQETQFF.

The genes are TRBV6-5 and TRBJ1-6; the D gene is possibly TRBD1 (5 bases). This CDR3 has 13 residues. From germline, CDR1 is MNHEY and CDR2 SVGAGI. V dropped 6 bases and J dropped 8 bases, with 11 bases sitting between them. CDR3 DNA: TGTGCCAGCAGACAAACAGGAGATTCACCCCTCCACTTT. This sequence encodes CASRQTGDSPLHF.

The sample holds many counts of this clonotype. The chain is built from TRBV29-1 and TRBJ2-3, with D hard to call. The ends were cut back, 6 bases at V and 0 bases at J, with 7 bases in the middle. Germline assignment: CDR1 SQVTM and CDR2 ANQGSEA. The CDR3 contains 12 residues. CDR3 loop: CSVDRSTDTQYF. CDR3 sequence (DNA): TGCAGCGTGGACCGAAGCACAGATACGCAGTATTTT.

Written as DNA, the CDR3 is TGCAGTGCTAGAGCAGGGGCGTCGGGCAATCAGCCCCAGCATTTT. It translates to CSARAGASGNQPQHF. The gene calls are TRBV20-1 and TRBJ1-5, with a possible D match to TRBD1 (6 bases). Germline-derived CDR1 and CDR2 are DFQATT and SNEGSKA (reference sequence). Trimming took 1 base from V and 2 from J, leaving 12 bases between them. The CDR3 has 15 amino acids.

This clonotype occurred a few times. The chain recombines TRBV12-3 or TRBV12-4 with TRBJ2-3; TRBD2 agrees at 12 bases. The CDR3 runs to 18 residues. After removal of 5 bases from V and 2 bases from J, the junction contained 11 bases not matched to a gene. The CDR3 region is CASSETSGGPPHTDTQYF. In DNA, the CDR3 is TGTGCCAGCAGTGAGACTAGCGGGGGACCTCCTCACACAGATACGCAGTATTTT.

In DNA, the CDR3 is TGTGCCAGCAGTTTATATAGCCAGCCGGGGACCCAGTACTTC. Its protein product is CASSLYSQPGTQYF. V and J are TRBV28 and TRBJ2-7; no definite D call. The J call may be mistaken, given a closer DNA end match to TRBJ2-5. Looked up from germline, CDR1 is MDHEN and CDR2 is SYDVKM. This CDR3 is built from 14 residues.

For this clonotype: The junction differs from germline at one of its ends, possibly a read error. The V call is TRBV27, the J call TRBJ2-4, with unresolved D. This CDR3 spans 13 amino acids. Germline loops: CDR1 MNHEY, CDR2 SMNVEV (reference sequence). In DNA form, the CDR3 reads TGTGTCAGCAGTTTGAGCAAATGGGACATTCAGTACTTC. It specifies CVSSLSKWDIQYF.

Worth noting for this clonotype: A read error may account for a junction end that differs from germline. The gene calls are TRBV20-1 and TRBJ2-1; D may match TRBD1 or TRBD2 (5 bases each). The CDR3 runs 13 residues. Per germline, CDR1 DFQATT and CDR2 SNEGSKA (reference sequence). DNA of the CDR3: TGCGGTGCCGGGGCCGGGGCTGGGGATGAGCAGTTCTTC. Its protein product is CGAGAGAGDEQFF.

Many counts were recorded for this clonotype. The chain links TRBV12-3 or TRBV12-4 to TRBJ2-5; 13 bases line up with TRBD2. This CDR3 comprises 16 residues. V was pared by 5 bases and J by 4 bases, with 7 bases of the junction left unmatched. CDR3 residues: CASSPGLAGVGETQYF. In DNA form, the CDR3 reads TGTGCCAGCAGTCCCGGACTAGCGGGAGTAGGAGAGACCCAGTACTTC.

This clonotype was seen only a few times. The CDR3: CSARDLGGNYGYTF. The CDR3 nucleotides read TGCAGTGCTAGAGATCTAGGGGGCAACTATGGCTACACCTTC. The gene calls are TRBV20-1 and TRBJ1-2; 7 nucleotides line up with TRBD1. V shed 0 bases, J shed 2 bases, and the junction held 3 bases outside the gene matches. CDR1 DFQATT and CDR2 SNEGSKA come from the germline V gene (reference sequence). The CDR3 contains 14 residues.

In this sample, this clonotype turned up many times. The chain joins TRBV5-1 to TRBJ2-1; the match to TRBD1 covers 8 bases. The CDR3 loop spans 14 amino acids. Germline CDR1 SGHRS, CDR2 YFSETQ. V trimming: 5 bases; J trimming: 5 bases; junction bases outside the gene matches: 6. The CDR3 coding sequence is TGCGCCAGCAGAGGGCAGGGGGCCCACAATGAGCAGTTCTTC. Translated, it gives CASRGQGAHNEQFF.

This clonotype was seen just once. The rearrangement joins TRBV27 to TRBJ1-1; D not resolved. Germline CDR1 is MNHEY and CDR2 is SMNVEV (reference sequence). V was shortened by 6 bases and J by 0 bases, with 14 bases between the two germline ends. The CDR3 extends over 15 amino acids. The CDR3 nucleotides are TGTGCCAGCAGCCCCCGGGGTTTCATGAACACTGAAGCTTTCTTT. It codes for CASSPRGFMNTEAFF.

This chain uses TRBV14 with TRBJ2-3; D gene unclear. V was pared by 4 bases and J by 2 bases, with 13 bases between. Germline V gives CDR1 SGHDN, CDR2 FVKESK. This CDR3 has 15 amino acids. The chain's CDR3 is CASSLLSAFTDTQYF. For the CDR3, the DNA is TGTGCCAGCAGCCTCTTGTCGGCCTTCACAGATACGCAGTATTTT. The whole variable domain, remainder taken from reference TRBV14 and TRBJ2-3, is EAGVTQFPSHSVIEKGQTVTLRCDPISGHDNLYWYRRVMGKEIKFLLHFVKESKQDESGMPNNRFLAERTGGTYSTLKVQPAELEDSGVYFCASSLLSAFTDTQYFGPGTRLTVL.

This clonotype was recorded a few times. Relative to the germline gene, one junction end is altered; a read error may explain this. The rearrangement uses TRBV5-5 and TRBJ2-7; 8 nucleotides line up with TRBD1. Germline values: CDR1 SGHKS, CDR2 YYEKEE (reference sequence). CDR3 size: 14 residues. CDR3 amino acids: CAGSSDRGSYEQYF. The CDR3 DNA is TGTGCCGGCAGCAGTGACAGGGGTTCCTACGAGCAGTACTTC.

This clonotype came up a few times. A clone one base away is much larger, so this may be a read error. J is TRBJ2-3 and V is TRBV12-3 or TRBV12-4; D unresolved. This CDR3 spans 14 amino acids. The V end was cut by 8 bases, the J end by 0 bases, with 12 bases between. The DNA of the CDR3 is TGTGCCAGCTTTTGTAGTCCTAGCACAGATACGCAGTATTTT. It is translated as CASFCSPSTDTQYF.

This clonotype was seen a handful of times. The V and J genes are TRBV6-5 and TRBJ1-5; possibly TRBD1 for D (5 bases). Germline assignment: CDR1 MNHEY and CDR2 SVGAGI. The CDR3 consists of 15 residues. V lost 5 bases and J lost 3, with 14 bases in between. The CDR3 bases are TGTGCCAGCAGTCTATACCGGGGCCCCAATCAGCCCCAGCATTTT. It is translated as CASSLYRGPNQPQHF.

This clonotype was detected ten times or more. The rearrangement uses TRBV29-1 and TRBJ2-5, with D perhaps matching TRBD1 (5 bases). V shed 5 bases and J shed 4 bases, with 8 bases lying between them. The CDR3 loop spans 11 amino acids. Germline V lookup: CDR1 SQVTM, CDR2 ANQGSEA. The CDR3 DNA follows: TGCAGCGTTCAGCAGGGAGAGACCCAGTACTTC. Its protein product is CSVQQGETQYF. The full variable domain, completed using reference TRBV29-1 and TRBJ2-5, is SAVISQKPSRDICQRGTSLTIQCQVDSQVTMMFWYRQQPGQSLTLIATANQGSEATYESGFVIDKFPISRPNLTFSTLTVSNMSPEDSSIYLCSVQQGETQYFGPGTRLLVL.

CDR3 in DNA: TGTGCCAGCGGCATTAGGGGGAGGGATACGCAGTATTTT. As protein: CASGIRGRDTQYF. V is TRBV27 and J is TRBJ2-3, with D perhaps TRBD1 or TRBD2 (6 bases each). The length of the CDR3 is 13 residues. The germline V gene encodes CDR1 MNHEY and CDR2 SMNVEV (reference sequence). Trimming removed 8 bases at V and 6 bases at J, with 15 bases between.

V is TRBV20-1 and J is TRBJ2-3; either TRBD1 or TRBD2 may supply D (5 bases each). Per the germline V gene, CDR1 is DFQATT and CDR2 is SNEGSKA (reference sequence). The V end lost 3 bases, the J end lost 2 bases, and 9 bases lay between the germline ends. There are 13 residues in the CDR3. CDR3 in DNA: TGCAGTGCTAGGACGGGGCCCACAGATACGCAGTATTTT. Encoded protein: CSARTGPTDTQYF.

This sequence joins TRBV9 and TRBJ2-3; D uncertain. Germline V gene lookup returns CDR1 SGDLS and CDR2 YYNGEE. This CDR3 contains 16 residues. V was cut by 2 bases and J by 0 bases, with 13 bases left in between. The CDR3 loop reads CASSVGDSRSTDTQYF. The CDR3 DNA sequence: TGTGCCAGCAGCGTTGGAGACTCGCGTAGCACAGATACGCAGTATTTT. The full variable domain, completed using reference TRBV9 and TRBJ2-3, is DSGVTQTPKHLITATGQRVTLRCSPRSGDLSVYWYQQSLDQGLQFLIQYYNGEERAKGNILERFSAQQFPDLHSELNLSSLELGDSALYFCASSVGDSRSTDTQYFGPGTRLTVL.

This clonotype was seen at least ten times. V is TRBV4-1 and J is TRBJ2-5; TRBD2 agrees at 10 bases. The junction had 0 bases not matched to a gene; V was cut back by 4 bases and J by 4 bases. CDR3 size: 13 residues. Germline loops: CDR1 MGHRA, CDR2 YSYEKL. In DNA, the CDR3 is TGCGCCAGCAGCCGACTAGCGGGAGAGACCCAGTACTTC. The encoded protein is CASSRLAGETQYF.

The chain links TRBV12-3 or TRBV12-4 to TRBJ2-7; 7 bases fit TRBD2. The CDR3 is made up of 15 amino acids. Germline trimming cut 2 bases from V and 5 bases from J; bases unmatched to any gene: 9. This CDR3 is CASSLLAVGFDEQYF. CDR3 sequence (DNA): TGTGCCAGCAGTTTACTAGCGGTAGGGTTTGACGAGCAGTACTTC.

This clonotype appeared a few times. The chain recombines TRBV7-9 with TRBJ2-3; no clear D. Germline CDR1 and CDR2: SEHNR and FQNEAQ (reference sequence). The CDR3 contains 13 residues. V gave up 5 bases and J gave up 6 bases, with 12 bases separating them. The CDR3 DNA is TGTGCCAGCAGCAAACCTACAAGGGATACGCAGTATTTT. Protein sequence: CASSKPTRDTQYF.

This clonotype turned up a few times. The chain combines TRBV25-1 with TRBJ1-5, with 8 positions matching TRBD1. Germline lookup yields CDR1 MGHDK and CDR2 SYGVNS. Trimming at V came to 4 bases and at J to 9 bases, leaving 5 bases not matched to a gene. The CDR3 has 13 residues. CDR3 coding DNA: TGTGCCAGCAGTGCCACAGGGGGATGGCCCCAGCATTTT. Translation gives CASSATGGWPQHF.

The chain couples TRBV7-7 to TRBJ2-3, with TRBD2 matching 7 bases. Unmatched junction bases numbered 12, after V lost 5 bases and J lost 1 base. Germline V gene lookup returns CDR1 SSHAT and CDR2 FNYEAQ (reference sequence). This CDR3 has 17 residues. CDR3 sequence (DNA): TGTGCCAGCAGCCTAAACCCTAGCGGCTGGGGCACAGATACGCAGTATTTT. It is translated as CASSLNPSGWGTDTQYF.

This clonotype has at least ten counts. The V gene is TRBV27, the J gene TRBJ2-3; 12 bases align to TRBD2. Trimming removed 1 base from V and 1 base from J; junction bases left unmatched: 3. This CDR3 is 17 amino acids long. Germline CDR1 and CDR2: MNHEY and SMNVEV (reference sequence). CDR3 DNA: TGTGCCAGCAGTTTATTTTCTAGCGGGGGGGGCACAGATACGCAGTATTTT. It encodes CASSLFSSGGGTDTQYF.

The rearrangement links TRBV7-9 to TRBJ2-1; no clear D. The V gene's germline CDR1 is SEHNR and CDR2 FQNEAQ (reference sequence). The germline V and J ends were trimmed by 1 base and 9 bases, with 10 bases remaining between them. This CDR3 has 13 residues. The CDR3 region is CASSLDGTGEQFF. The DNA of the CDR3 is TGTGCCAGCAGCTTAGATGGAACCGGTGAGCAGTTCTTC.

The rearrangement links TRBV28 to TRBJ1-1, with a possible D match to TRBD1 (5 bases). Germline CDR1 is MDHEN and CDR2 is SYDVKM. This CDR3 region has 16 residues. Deletions cut 1 base from V and 3 bases from J, with 15 bases between. For the CDR3, the DNA is TGTGCCAGCAGTTTATTTGGAATTCTAGGGGACACTGAAGCTTTCTTT. It is translated as CASSLFGILGDTEAFF.

There are a few counts of this clonotype. V is TRBV25-1 and J is TRBJ2-1, with TRBD2 as a possible D gene (6 bases). Germline values: CDR1 MGHDK, CDR2 SYGVNS. The V end lost 4 bases, the J end lost 0 bases, and 13 bases lay between the germline ends. The CDR3 length is 16 residues. Written as DNA, the CDR3 is TGTGCCAGCAGTGTTACCGGGAGCGTCTCCTACAATGAGCAGTTCTTC. It is translated as CASSVTGSVSYNEQFF.